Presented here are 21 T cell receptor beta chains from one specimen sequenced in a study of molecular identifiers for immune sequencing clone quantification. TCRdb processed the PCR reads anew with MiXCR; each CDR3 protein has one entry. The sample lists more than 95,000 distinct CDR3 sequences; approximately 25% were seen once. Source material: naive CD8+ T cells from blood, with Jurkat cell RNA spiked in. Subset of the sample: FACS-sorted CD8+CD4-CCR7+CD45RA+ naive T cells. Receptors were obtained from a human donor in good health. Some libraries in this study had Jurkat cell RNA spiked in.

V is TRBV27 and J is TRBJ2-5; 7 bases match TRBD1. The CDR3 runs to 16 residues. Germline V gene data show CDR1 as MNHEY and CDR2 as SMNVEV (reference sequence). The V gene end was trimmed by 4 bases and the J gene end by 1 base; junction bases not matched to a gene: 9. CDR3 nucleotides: TGTGCCAGCAGTTCGAGAACAGGGGTTTTCCAAGAGACCCAGTACTTC. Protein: CASSSRTGVFQETQYF.

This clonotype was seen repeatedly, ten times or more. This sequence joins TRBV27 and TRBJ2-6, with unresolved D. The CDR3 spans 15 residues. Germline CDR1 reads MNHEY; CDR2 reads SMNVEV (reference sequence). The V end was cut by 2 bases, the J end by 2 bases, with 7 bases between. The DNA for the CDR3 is TGTGCCAGCAGTTTAGCCCAGGCTGGGGCCAACGTCCTGACTTTC. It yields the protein CASSLAQAGANVLTF.

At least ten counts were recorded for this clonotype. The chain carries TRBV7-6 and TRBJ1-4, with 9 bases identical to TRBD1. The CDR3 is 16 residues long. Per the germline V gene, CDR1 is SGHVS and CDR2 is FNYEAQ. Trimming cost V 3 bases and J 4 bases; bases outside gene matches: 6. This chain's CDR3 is CASSFGQGFGNEKLFF. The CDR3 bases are TGTGCCAGCAGCTTTGGACAGGGGTTCGGTAATGAAAAACTGTTTTTT.

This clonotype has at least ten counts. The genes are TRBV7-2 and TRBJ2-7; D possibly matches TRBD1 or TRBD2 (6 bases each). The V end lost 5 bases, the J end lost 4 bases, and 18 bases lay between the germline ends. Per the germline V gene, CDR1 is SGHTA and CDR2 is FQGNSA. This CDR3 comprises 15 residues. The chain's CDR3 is CASSPQLGGGYEQYF. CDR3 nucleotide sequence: TGTGCCAGCAGCCCCCAGTTGGGGGGCGGGTACGAGCAGTACTTC.

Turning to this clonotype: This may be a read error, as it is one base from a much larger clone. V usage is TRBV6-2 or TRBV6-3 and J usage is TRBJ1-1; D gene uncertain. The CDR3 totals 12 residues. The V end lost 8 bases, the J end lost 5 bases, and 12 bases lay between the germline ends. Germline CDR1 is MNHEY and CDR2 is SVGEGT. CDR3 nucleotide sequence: TGTGCCAGCGGTTTCCCCGCGACTGAAGCTTTCTTT. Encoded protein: CASGFPATEAFF.

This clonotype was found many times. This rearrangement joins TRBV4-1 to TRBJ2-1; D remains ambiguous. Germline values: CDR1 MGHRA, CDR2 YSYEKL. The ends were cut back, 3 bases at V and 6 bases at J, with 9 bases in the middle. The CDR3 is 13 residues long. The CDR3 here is CASSQRLGNEQFF. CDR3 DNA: TGCGCCAGCAGCCAGAGGCTGGGCAATGAGCAGTTCTTC.

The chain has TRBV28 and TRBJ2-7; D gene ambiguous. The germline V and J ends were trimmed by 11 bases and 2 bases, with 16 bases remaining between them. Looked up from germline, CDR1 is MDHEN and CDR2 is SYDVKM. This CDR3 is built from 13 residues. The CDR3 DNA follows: TGTGCCTCATTGTCGGGTAACGCCTACGAGCAGTACTTC. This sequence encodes CASLSGNAYEQYF. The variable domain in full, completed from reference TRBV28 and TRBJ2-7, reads DVKVTQSSRYLVKRTGEKVFLECVQDMDHENMFWYRQDPGLGLRLIYFSYDVKMKEKGDIPEGYSVSREKKERFSLILESASTNQTSMYLCASLSGNAYEQYFGPGTRLTVT.

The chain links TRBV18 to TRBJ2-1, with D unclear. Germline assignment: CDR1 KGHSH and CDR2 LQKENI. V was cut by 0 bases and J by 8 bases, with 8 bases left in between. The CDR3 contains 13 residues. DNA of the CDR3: TGTGCCAGCTCACCACCGGGTTCGGATGAGCAGTTCTTC. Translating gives CASSPPGSDEQFF. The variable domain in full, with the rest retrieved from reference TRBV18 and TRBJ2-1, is NAGVMQNPRHLVRRRGQEARLRCSPMKGHSHVYWYRQLPEEGLKFMVYLQKENIIDESGMPKERFSAEFPKEGPSILRIQQVVRGDSAAYFCASSPPGSDEQFFGPGTRLTVL.

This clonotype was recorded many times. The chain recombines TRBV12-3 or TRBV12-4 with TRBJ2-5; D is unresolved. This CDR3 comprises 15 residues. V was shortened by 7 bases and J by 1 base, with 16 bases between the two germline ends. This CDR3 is CASNDKLGSQETQYF. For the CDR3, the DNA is TGTGCCAGCAACGATAAATTGGGTAGCCAAGAGACCCAGTACTTC.

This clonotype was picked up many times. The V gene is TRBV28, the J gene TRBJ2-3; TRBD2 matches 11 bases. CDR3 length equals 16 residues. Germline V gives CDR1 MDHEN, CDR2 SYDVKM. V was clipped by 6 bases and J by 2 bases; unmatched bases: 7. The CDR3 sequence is CASRTLAGGDTDTQYF. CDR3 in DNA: TGTGCCAGCAGAACCCTAGCGGGAGGTGACACAGATACGCAGTATTTT.

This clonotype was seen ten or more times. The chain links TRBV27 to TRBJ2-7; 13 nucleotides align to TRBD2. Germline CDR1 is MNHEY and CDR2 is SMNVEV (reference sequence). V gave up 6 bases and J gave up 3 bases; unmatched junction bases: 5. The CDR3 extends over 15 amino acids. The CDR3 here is CASRRTSGSVYEQYF. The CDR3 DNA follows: TGTGCCAGCAGGCGGACTAGCGGGAGTGTCTACGAGCAGTACTTC.

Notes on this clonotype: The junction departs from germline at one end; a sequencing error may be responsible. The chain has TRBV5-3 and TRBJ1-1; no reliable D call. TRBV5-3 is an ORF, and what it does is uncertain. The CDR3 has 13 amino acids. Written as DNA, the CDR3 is TGTGCCAGCAGCTGGAGTGGGCTCACTGAAGCTTTCTTT. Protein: CASSWSGLTEAFF.

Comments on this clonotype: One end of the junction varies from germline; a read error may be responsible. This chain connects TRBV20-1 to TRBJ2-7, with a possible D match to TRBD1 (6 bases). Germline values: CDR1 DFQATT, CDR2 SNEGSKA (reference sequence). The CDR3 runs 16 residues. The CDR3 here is CSARSLQGSGSYERYF. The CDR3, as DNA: TGCAGTGCTAGATCCCTGCAGGGGTCTGGCTCCTACGAGCGGTACTTC.

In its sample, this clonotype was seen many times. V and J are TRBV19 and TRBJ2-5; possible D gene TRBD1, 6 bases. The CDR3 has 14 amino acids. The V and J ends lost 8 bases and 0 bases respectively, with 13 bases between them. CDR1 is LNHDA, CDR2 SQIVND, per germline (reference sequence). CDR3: CASSSRDNQETQYF. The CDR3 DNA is TGTGCCAGTTCATCCAGGGACAACCAAGAGACCCAGTACTTC. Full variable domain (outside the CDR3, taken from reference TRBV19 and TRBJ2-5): DGGITQSPKYLFRKEGQNVTLSCEQNLNHDAMYWYRQDPGQGLRLIYYSQIVNDFQKGDIAEGYSVSREKKESFPLTVTSAQKNPTAFYLCASSSRDNQETQYFGPGTRLLVL.

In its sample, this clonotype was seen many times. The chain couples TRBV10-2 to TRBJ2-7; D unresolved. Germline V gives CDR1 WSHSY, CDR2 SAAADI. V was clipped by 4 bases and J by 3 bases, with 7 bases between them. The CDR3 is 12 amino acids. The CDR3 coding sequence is TGCGCCAGCAGTGCTGGGGACTACGAGCAGTACTTC. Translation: CASSAGDYEQYF.

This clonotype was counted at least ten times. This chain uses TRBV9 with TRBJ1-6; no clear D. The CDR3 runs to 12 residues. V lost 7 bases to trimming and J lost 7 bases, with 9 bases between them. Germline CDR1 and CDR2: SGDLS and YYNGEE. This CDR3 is CASGPVNSPLHF. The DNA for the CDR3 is TGTGCCAGCGGGCCGGTGAATTCACCCCTCCACTTT.

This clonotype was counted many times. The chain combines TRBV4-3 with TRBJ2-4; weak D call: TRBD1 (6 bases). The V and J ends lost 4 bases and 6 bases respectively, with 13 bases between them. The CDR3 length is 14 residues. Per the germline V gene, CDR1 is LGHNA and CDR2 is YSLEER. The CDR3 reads CASSPSRTANIQYF. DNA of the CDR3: TGCGCCAGCAGCCCTTCTAGGACAGCAAACATTCAGTACTTC.

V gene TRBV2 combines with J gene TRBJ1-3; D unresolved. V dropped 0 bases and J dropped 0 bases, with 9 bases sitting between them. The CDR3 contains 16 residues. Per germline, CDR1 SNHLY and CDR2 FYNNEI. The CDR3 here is CASSEAEAGSGNTIYF. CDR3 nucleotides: TGTGCCAGCAGTGAAGCTGAGGCAGGCTCTGGAAACACCATATATTTT.

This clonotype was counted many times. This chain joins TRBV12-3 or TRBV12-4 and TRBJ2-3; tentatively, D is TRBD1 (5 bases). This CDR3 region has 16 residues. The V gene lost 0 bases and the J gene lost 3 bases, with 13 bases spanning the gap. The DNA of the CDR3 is TGTGCCAGCAGTTTAGCGCCTACAGGCCGGACAGATACGCAGTATTTT. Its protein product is CASSLAPTGRTDTQYF.

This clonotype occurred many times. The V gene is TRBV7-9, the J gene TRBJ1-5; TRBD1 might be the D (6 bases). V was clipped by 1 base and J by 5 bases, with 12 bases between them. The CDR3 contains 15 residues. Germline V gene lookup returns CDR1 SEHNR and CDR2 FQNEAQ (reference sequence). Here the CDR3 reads CASSLVLGGYQPQHF. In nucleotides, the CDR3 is TGTGCCAGCAGCTTAGTTCTTGGGGGCTATCAGCCCCAGCATTTT.

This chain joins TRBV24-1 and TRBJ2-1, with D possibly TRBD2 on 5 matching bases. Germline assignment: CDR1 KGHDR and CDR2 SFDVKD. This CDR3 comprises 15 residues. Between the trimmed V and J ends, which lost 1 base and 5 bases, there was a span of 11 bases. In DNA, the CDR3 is TGTGCCACCAGTGATTTTCGTAGCGCCAACAATGAGCAGTTCTTC. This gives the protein CATSDFRSANNEQFF.